Listed below are T cell receptor beta chains from one sample, sequenced in a study of T cell responses to AZD1222 COVID-19 vaccine. Some clones are missing from TCRdb's copy, which holds only in-frame ones; the method was immunoSEQ multiplex PCR. The table has over 130,000 clones, roughly 92% seen once. The sample in question was peripheral blood, obtained 28 days after the second AZD1222 dose. The receptors shown here come from an adult who received the AZD1222 COVID-19 vaccine. Each CDR3 is given with its conserved first and last residue. A D gene is named only where the DNA matches it firmly. Clone size appears in some rows only: once, few, many, or a class for an expanded clone.

cdr3_nt | cdr3_aa | j_call | cdr3_length | clone_size | v_call | d_call
TGCGCCAGCAGCTTGGCTCAACTAGCGGGAGGGAAGCAGTTCTTC | CASSLAQLAGGKQFF | TRBJ2-1 | 15 | few | TRBV5-1 | TRBD2
TGCGCCAGCAGCTTGACGGCAGTCTCCTACAATGAGCAGTTCTTC | CASSLTAVSYNEQFF | TRBJ2-1 | 15 | - | TRBV5-1 | -
TGTGCCAGCACCCAGACAGGACTCACTGAAGCTTTCTTT | CASTQTGLTEAFF | TRBJ1-1 | 13 | - | TRBV12-3/TRBV12-4 | -
TGTGCCAGTAGTAGATATACAGAGAGCTCCTACAATGAGCAGTTCTTC | CASSRYTESSYNEQFF | TRBJ2-1 | 16 | - | TRBV19 | -
TGTGCCAGCAGCCTTTTAGGGGACTCAGCCTACGAGCAGTACTTC | CASSLLGDSAYEQYF | TRBJ2-7 | 15 | once | TRBV28 | -
TGTGCCAGCAGCTCGGCAGGGGACACTGAAGCTTTCTTT | CASSSAGDTEAFF | TRBJ1-1 | 13 | once | TRBV7-9 | -
TGTGCCAGCAGTTTATCGGGGGACTGGCGGGGTCCAGATACGCAGTATTTT | CASSLSGDWRGPDTQYF | TRBJ2-3 | 17 | - | TRBV27 | -
TGTGCCAGCACCCGGGGCGGGAGCCCATACAATGAGCAGTTCTTC | CASTRGGSPYNEQFF | TRBJ2-1 | 15 | - | TRBV5-6 | TRBD2
TGCGCCAGCAGCCAAGTTCACGGGGACTATGGCTACACCTTC | CASSQVHGDYGYTF | TRBJ1-2 | 14 | - | TRBV4-1 | -
TGTGCCAGCAGTCTAGCCCCGGACCGGGAGGAGAACAATGAGCAGTTCTTC | CASSLAPDREENNEQFF | TRBJ2-1 | 17 | - | TRBV28 | TRBD2
TGCGCCAGCGTCCGAATAGCGGGGGCCTACGAGCAGTACTTC | CASVRIAGAYEQYF | TRBJ2-7 | 14 | - | TRBV5-1 | TRBD2
TGTGCCAGCAGTTTGGGGGAAACTAACTATGGCTACACCTTC | CASSLGETNYGYTF | TRBJ1-2 | 14 | - | TRBV28 | -
TGTGCCAGCAGTTACCCTGGGTCCGGCTACACCTTC | CASSYPGSGYTF | TRBJ1-2 | 12 | - | TRBV6-2/TRBV6-3 | -
TGCGCCAGCAGCCTAAACTACAGGGGGGAAGGCAATCAGCCCCAGCATTTT | CASSLNYRGEGNQPQHF | TRBJ1-5 | 17 | - | TRBV5-1 | TRBD1
TGCGCCAGCAGCCTGGGACAGAGCAATAATTCACCCCTCCACTTT | CASSLGQSNNSPLHF | TRBJ1-6 | 15 | - | TRBV5-1 | TRBD1
TGTGCCAGCACGCCGCTAACCGAGAACTATGGCTACACCTTC | CASTPLTENYGYTF | TRBJ1-2 | 14 | - | TRBV28 | -
TGTGCCAGCAGCTTAGATGGGTTGCTCCAAGAGACCCAGTACTTC | CASSLDGLLQETQYF | TRBJ2-5 | 15 | - | TRBV11-2 | -
TGTGCCAGCAGTGAAACGACAGGGATCTATGGCTACACCTTC | CASSETTGIYGYTF | TRBJ1-2 | 14 | - | TRBV28 | TRBD1
TGTGCCAGCAGCGTCAGTATTCGGGCAGATACGCAGTATTTT | CASSVSIRADTQYF | TRBJ2-3 | 14 | - | TRBV9 | -
TGTGCCAGTAGTGACCGGGGCCAAGAGACCCAGTACTTC | CASSDRGQETQYF | TRBJ2-5 | 13 | - | TRBV19 | -
TGTGCCAGCAGCCCCGACCCCACTGGAAACACCATATATTTT | CASSPDPTGNTIYF | TRBJ1-3 | 14 | once | TRBV9 | -
TGTGCCAGCAGTCCGGGGACAGGGCCCCAGCATTTT | CASSPGTGPQHF | TRBJ1-5 | 12 | - | TRBV12-3/TRBV12-4 | TRBD1
TGTGCCAGCAGTGAAGACGTGTTACAGGGTTTTGGAAGCAATCAGCCCCAGCATTTT | CASSEDVLQGFGSNQPQHF | TRBJ1-5 | 19 | - | TRBV6-1 | -
TGCGCCAGCAGCCAAGCTTCAGATGAGCAGTTCTTC | CASSQASDEQFF | TRBJ2-1 | 12 | - | TRBV4-1 | -
TGCAGCGCAAACAGAGTCCAAGAGACCCAGTACTTC | CSANRVQETQYF | TRBJ2-5 | 12 | - | TRBV29-1 | -
TGTGCCAGCAGTTACGGGGGAAGCTCCTATAATTCACCCCTCCACTTT | CASSYGGSSYNSPLHF | TRBJ1-6 | 16 | - | TRBV6-2/TRBV6-3 | -
TGCGCCAGCAGCCAAGAGGGACTACAAACTTACGAGCAGTACTTC | CASSQEGLQTYEQYF | TRBJ2-7 | 15 | - | TRBV4-1 | TRBD2
TGTGCCAGCAGCTTAGGGCAGGCTAACACCGGGGAGCTGTTTTTT | CASSLGQANTGELFF | TRBJ2-2 | 15 | - | TRBV7-9 | -
TGTGCCAGCAGCTTAGACGTGAATGAGCAGTTCTTC | CASSLDVNEQFF | TRBJ2-1 | 12 | - | TRBV7-2 | -
TGCGCCAGCAGCCAGGTGGGGCTGGGTGGCTACACCTTC | CASSQVGLGGYTF | TRBJ1-2 | 13 | few | TRBV4-1 | -
TGTGCCAGCAGTTTAGGCGTTCCGGGACAGGGCCACTACGAGCAGTACTTC | CASSLGVPGQGHYEQYF | TRBJ2-7 | 17 | - | TRBV28 | TRBD1
TGTGCCAGTAGTATTTCGGACAACCCCTATAATTCACCCCTCCACTTT | CASSISDNPYNSPLHF | TRBJ1-6 | 16 | - | TRBV19 | -
TGTGCCAGCCGGGAAACCGGGGGTTATAATTCACCCCTCCACTTT | CASRETGGYNSPLHF | TRBJ1-6 | 15 | - | TRBV7-3 | -
TGTGCCAGCAGCTACACAGGGAAAACTGAAGCTTTCTTT | CASSYTGKTEAFF | TRBJ1-1 | 13 | - | TRBV3-1/TRBV3-2 | -
TGTGCCAGCTCACTAACCGGGACAGGGAGCTACGAGCAGTACTTC | CASSLTGTGSYEQYF | TRBJ2-7 | 15 | - | TRBV18 | TRBD1
TGTGCCAGCAGTCAGACAGGTAACCCCTCTGGAAACACCATATATTTT | CASSQTGNPSGNTIYF | TRBJ1-3 | 16 | - | TRBV28 | -
TGTGCCAGCTCACCTGACCCGCCTTGGGGGACTGAAGCTTTCTTT | CASSPDPPWGTEAFF | TRBJ1-1 | 15 | - | TRBV18 | -
TGCGCCAGCAGTCTTACCGGGACAGGGAATGAAAAACTGTTTTTT | CASSLTGTGNEKLFF | TRBJ1-4 | 15 | - | TRBV4-1 | TRBD1
TGTGCCAGCAGCGTAGGGGGACGAGCGCCTAATGAGCAGTTCTTC | CASSVGGRAPNEQFF | TRBJ2-1 | 15 | once | TRBV9 | -
TGTGCCAGCAGTTACTCGCGGGCTTACAATGAGCAGTTCTTC | CASSYSRAYNEQFF | TRBJ2-1 | 14 | - | TRBV6-6 | -
TGTGCCAGCACCCCGGAAACGGGCGGAGCGGAAGAGACCCAGTACTTC | CASTPETGGAEETQYF | TRBJ2-5 | 16 | once | TRBV7-8 | -
TGCGCCAGCAGCCAAGGGGGGACAGGGGCGGACGGGGAGCTGTTTTTT | CASSQGGTGADGELFF | TRBJ2-2 | 16 | - | TRBV4-1 | TRBD1
TGTGCCAGCAGCTTCAACGGGAACACTGAAGCTTTCTTT | CASSFNGNTEAFF | TRBJ1-1 | 13 | - | TRBV11-2 | -
TGTGCCAGCAACCCCGAGGTAAATCAGCCCCAGCATTTT | CASNPEVNQPQHF | TRBJ1-5 | 13 | - | TRBV6-5 | -
TGTGCCTGGAGTCCAGCCCTCAATGAGCAGTTCTTC | CAWSPALNEQFF | TRBJ2-1 | 12 | - | TRBV30 | -
TGTGCCAGCAGTTTAAGAGCGGGTGCCTACGAGCAGTACTTC | CASSLRAGAYEQYF | TRBJ2-7 | 14 | - | TRBV27 | -
TGTGCCAGCAGCGCCAACGACAGGGAGGGACAGCCCCAGCATTTT | CASSANDREGQPQHF | TRBJ1-5 | 15 | - | TRBV9 | TRBD1
TGTGCCAGCAGTTCTCCCCCAGGGTTTGAAGCTTTCTTT | CASSSPPGFEAFF | TRBJ1-1 | 13 | - | TRBV6-6 | -
TGTGCCAGCAGCTCGTTCATCGGGGGGCGCAATCAGCCCCAGCATTTT | CASSSFIGGRNQPQHF | TRBJ1-5 | 16 | - | TRBV7-2 | -
TGTGCCAGCAATAACCTAATGACGGATAATACTGAAGCTTTCTTT | CASNNLMTDNTEAFF | TRBJ1-1 | 15 | - | TRBV6-5 | -
TGTGCCAGTAAAACGTTGGGGACAGGGGGCATCTACACCTTC | CASKTLGTGGIYTF | TRBJ1-2 | 14 | - | TRBV19 | TRBD1
TGTGCCAGCAGTTTAGTGGGCCCAGGGACCTCCGAGCAGTACTTC | CASSLVGPGTSEQYF | TRBJ2-7 | 15 | - | TRBV28 | -
TGCGCCAGCAGCCTGGGACAGGGTTGGTACGAGCAGTACTTC | CASSLGQGWYEQYF | TRBJ2-7 | 14 | - | TRBV5-1 | TRBD1
TGTGCCAGCAGCTCTATACCCCACACCAGTTTT | CASSSIPHTSF | TRBJ1-1 | 11 | - | TRBV13 | -